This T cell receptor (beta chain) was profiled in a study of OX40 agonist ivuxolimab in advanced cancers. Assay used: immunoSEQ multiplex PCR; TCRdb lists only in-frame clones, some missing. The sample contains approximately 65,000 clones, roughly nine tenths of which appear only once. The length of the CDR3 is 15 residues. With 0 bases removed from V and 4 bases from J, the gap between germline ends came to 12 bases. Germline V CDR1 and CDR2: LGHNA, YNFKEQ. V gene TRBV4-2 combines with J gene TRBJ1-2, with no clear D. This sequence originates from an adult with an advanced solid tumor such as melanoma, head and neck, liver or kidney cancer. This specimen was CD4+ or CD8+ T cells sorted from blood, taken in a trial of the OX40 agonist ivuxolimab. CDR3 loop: CASSQDTGLGYGYTF. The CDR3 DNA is TGTGCCAGCAGCCAAGATACGGGCCTCGGCTATGGCTACACCTTC.